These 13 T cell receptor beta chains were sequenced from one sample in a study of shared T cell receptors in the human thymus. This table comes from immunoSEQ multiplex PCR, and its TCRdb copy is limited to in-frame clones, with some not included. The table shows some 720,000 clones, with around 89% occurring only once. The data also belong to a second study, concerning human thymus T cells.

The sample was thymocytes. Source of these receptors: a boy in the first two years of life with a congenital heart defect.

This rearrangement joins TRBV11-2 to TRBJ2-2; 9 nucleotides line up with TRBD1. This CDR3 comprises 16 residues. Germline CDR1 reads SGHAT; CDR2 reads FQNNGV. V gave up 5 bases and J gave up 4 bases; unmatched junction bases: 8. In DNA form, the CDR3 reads TGTGCCAGCAGCCGCCCGGGACAGGGCTCCACCGGGGAGCTGTTTTTT. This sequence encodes CASSRPGQGSTGELFF.

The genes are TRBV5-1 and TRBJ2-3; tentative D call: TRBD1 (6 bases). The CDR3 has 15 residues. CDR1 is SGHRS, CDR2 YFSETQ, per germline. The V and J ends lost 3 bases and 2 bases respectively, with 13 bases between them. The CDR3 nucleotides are TGCGCCAGCAGCTACTACAGGGAACCCACAGATACGCAGTATTTT. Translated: CASSYYREPTDTQYF.

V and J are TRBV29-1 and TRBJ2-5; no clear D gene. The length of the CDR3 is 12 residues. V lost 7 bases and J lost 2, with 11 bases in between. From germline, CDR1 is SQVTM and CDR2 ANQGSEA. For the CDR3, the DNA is TGCAGCGGACGACAAGAGCAAGAGACCCAGTACTTC. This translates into CSGRQEQETQYF.

This CDR3 is CASSPGSNTGELFF. In DNA, the CDR3 is TGTGCCAGCAGCCCGGGTTCCAACACCGGGGAGCTGTTTTTT. The chain joins TRBV7-2 to TRBJ2-2; D remains ambiguous. This CDR3 is 14 amino acids long. The V gene lost 5 bases and the J gene lost 2 bases, with 9 bases spanning the gap. The germline CDR1 and CDR2 sequences are SGHTA and FQGNSA.

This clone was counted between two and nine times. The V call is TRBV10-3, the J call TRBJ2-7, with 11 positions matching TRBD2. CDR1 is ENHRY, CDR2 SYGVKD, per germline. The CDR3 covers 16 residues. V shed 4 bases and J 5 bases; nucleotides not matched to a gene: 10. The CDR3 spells CAISVFTSGSPNEQYF. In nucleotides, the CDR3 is TGTGCCATCAGTGTTTTTACTAGCGGGAGTCCCAACGAGCAGTACTTC.

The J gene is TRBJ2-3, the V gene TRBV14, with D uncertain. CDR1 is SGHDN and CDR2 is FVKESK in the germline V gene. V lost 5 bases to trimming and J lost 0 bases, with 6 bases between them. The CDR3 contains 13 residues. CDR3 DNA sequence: TGTGCCAGCAGCGGCCCTAGCACAGATACGCAGTATTTT. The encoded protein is CASSGPSTDTQYF.

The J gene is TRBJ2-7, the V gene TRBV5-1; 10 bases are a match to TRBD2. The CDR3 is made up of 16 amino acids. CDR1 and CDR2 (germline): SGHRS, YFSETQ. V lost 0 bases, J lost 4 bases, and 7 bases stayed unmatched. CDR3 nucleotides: TGCGCCAGCAGCTTGGATCGAGCGGGAGGGTCGTACGAGCAGTACTTC. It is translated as CASSLDRAGGSYEQYF.

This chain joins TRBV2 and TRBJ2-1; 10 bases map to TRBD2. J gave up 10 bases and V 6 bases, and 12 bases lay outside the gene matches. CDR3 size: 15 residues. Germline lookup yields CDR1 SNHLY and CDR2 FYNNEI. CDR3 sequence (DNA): TGTGCCAGCAGGTTGGAGCTAGCGGGAGTCGGGGAGCAGTTCTTC. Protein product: CASRLELAGVGEQFF. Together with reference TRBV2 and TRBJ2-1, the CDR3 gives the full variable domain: EPEVTQTPSHQVTQMGQEVILRCVPISNHLYFYWYRQILGQKVEFLVSFYNNEISEKSEIFDDQFSVERPDGSNFTLKIRSTKLEDSAMYFCASRLELAGVGEQFFGPGTRLTVL.

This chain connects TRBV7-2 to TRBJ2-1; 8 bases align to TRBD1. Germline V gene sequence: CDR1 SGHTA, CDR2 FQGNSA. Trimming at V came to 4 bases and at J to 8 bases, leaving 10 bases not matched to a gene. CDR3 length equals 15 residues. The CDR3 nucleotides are TGTGCCAGCAGCTGGACAGGGCCCTTCGGGGATGAGCAGTTCTTC. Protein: CASSWTGPFGDEQFF.

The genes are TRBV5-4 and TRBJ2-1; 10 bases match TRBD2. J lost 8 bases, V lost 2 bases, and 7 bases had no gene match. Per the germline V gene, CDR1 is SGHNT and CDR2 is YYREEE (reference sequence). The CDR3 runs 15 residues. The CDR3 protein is CASSLAGGPGDEQFF. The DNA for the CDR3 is TGTGCCAGCAGCTTAGCGGGAGGGCCCGGGGATGAGCAGTTCTTC.

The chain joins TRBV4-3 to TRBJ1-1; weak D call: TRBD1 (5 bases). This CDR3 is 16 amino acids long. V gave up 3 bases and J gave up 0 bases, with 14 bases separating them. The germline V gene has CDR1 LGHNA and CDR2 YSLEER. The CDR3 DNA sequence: TGCGCCAGCAGCCAGGGGACTGCTACAATGAACACTGAAGCTTTCTTT. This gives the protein CASSQGTATMNTEAFF.

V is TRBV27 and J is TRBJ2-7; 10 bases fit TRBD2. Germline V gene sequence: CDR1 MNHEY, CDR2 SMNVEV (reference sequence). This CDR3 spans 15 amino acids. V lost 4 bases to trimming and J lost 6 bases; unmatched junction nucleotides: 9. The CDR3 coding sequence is TGTGCCAGCAGTTCCACGTCTAGCGGGAGTGGCGAGCAGTACTTC. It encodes CASSSTSSGSGEQYF.

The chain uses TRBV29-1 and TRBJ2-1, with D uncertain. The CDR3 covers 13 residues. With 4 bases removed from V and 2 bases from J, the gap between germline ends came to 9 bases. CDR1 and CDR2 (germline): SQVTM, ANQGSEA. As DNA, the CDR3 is TGCAGCGTTGGACTTACCACCTACAATGAGCAGTTCTTC. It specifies CSVGLTTYNEQFF.